This TCR beta chain was identified in a study of regulatory dendritic cells for organ transplantation. FACS sorted CD4+ or CD8+ T cells into CD45RA+ naive and CD45RO+ memory. With regard to this clone: Its antigen is not known.

The study, taken as a whole, reports: Among resting subsets, memory CD8+ cells contained the most alloreactive clonotypes. Naive CD4+ and CD8+ repertoires were highly diverse; memory CD8+ was most oligoclonal. Between individuals, the alloreactive memory CD8+ T cell pool differed considerably.

CDR1 is SGHVS, CDR2 FQNEAQ, per germline. Trimming cost V 7 bases and J 1 base; bases outside gene matches: 6. The CDR3 sequence is 14 residues long. Method: immunoSEQ multiplex PCR; TCRdb's copy keeps in-frame clones and lacks some. The sample consists of about 38,000 clones, 75% to 95% of them appearing once. Sequencing input: naive CD8+ T cells from blood. As for subset: CD45RA+ naive T cells. V usage is TRBV7-8 and J usage is TRBJ1-1; 7 bases match TRBD1. This clonotype originated in a human donor in good health. CDR3 sequence: CASKYRGPNTEAFF. The CDR3 nucleotides are TGTGCCAGCAAATACAGGGGCCCGAACACTGAAGCTTTCTTT.